Given below is one TCR beta chain in context. These data originate in a study of blood T cell repertoires in COVID-19. The protocol was immunoSEQ multiplex PCR, while the TCRdb copy is restricted to in-frame clones and leaves out a portion. The table lists about 310,000 clones, 90% of them singletons. CDR3 length: 15 amino acids. CDR1 is SGHNT, CDR2 YYREEE, per germline (reference sequence). The V gene lost 3 bases and the J gene lost 0 bases, with 11 bases spanning the gap. This chain joins TRBV5-4 and TRBJ2-3; possible D gene TRBD2, 6 bases. The origin of this receptor is a woman aged 40-49 years with COVID-19, enrolled during active disease. The sample consisted of peripheral blood. The CDR3 loop is CASSSPSVSTDTQYF. The CDR3 DNA reads TGTGCCAGCAGCTCTCCTAGCGTTAGCACAGATACGCAGTATTTT. Variable domain in full (rest from reference TRBV5-4 and TRBJ2-3): ETGVTQSPTHLIKTRGQQVTLRCSSQSGHNTVSWYQQALGQGPQFIFQYYREEENGRGNFPPRFSGLQFPNYSSELNVNALELDDSALYLCASSSPSVSTDTQYFGPGTRLTVL.